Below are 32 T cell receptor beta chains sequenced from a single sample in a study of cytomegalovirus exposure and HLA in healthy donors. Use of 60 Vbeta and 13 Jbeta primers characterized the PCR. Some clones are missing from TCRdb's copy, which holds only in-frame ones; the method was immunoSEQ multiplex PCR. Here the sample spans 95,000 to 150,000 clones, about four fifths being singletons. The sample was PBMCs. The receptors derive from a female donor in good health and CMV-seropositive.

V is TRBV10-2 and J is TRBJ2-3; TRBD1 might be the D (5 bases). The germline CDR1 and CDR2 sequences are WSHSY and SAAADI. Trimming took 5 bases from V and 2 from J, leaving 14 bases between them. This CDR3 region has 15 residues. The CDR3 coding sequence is TGCGCCAGCAGTTTAGTGGGGCCCAACACAGATACGCAGTATTTT. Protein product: CASSLVGPNTDTQYF.

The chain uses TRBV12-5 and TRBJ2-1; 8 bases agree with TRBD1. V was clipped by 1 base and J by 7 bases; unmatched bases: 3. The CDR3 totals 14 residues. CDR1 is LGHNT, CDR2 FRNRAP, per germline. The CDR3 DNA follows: TGTGCTAGTGGTTTGGGACAGGGGAGGAATGAGCAGTTCTTC. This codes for CASGLGQGRNEQFF. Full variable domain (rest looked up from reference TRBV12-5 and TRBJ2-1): DARVTQTPRHKVTEMGQEVTMRCQPILGHNTVFWYRQTMMQGLELLAYFRNRAPLDDSGMPKDRFSAEMPDATLATLKIQPSEPRDSAVYFCASGLGQGRNEQFFGPGTRLTVL.

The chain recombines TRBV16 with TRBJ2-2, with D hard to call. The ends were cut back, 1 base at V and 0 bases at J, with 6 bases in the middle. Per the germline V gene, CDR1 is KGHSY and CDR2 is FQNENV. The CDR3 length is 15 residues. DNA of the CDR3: TGTGCCAGCAGCCAATTGAACACGAACACCGGGGAGCTGTTTTTT. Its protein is CASSQLNTNTGELFF.

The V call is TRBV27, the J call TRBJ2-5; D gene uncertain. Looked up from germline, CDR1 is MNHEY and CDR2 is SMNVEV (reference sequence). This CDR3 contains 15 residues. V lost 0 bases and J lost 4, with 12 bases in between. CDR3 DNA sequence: TGTGCCAGCAGTTTATCCGCTAGATCCCGAGAGACCCAGTACTTC. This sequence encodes CASSLSARSRETQYF.

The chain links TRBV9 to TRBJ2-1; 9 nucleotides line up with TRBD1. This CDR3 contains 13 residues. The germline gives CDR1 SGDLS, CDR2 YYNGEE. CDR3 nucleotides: TGTGGCGGGGGACAGGGAATTTACAATGAGCAGTTCTTC. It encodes CGGGQGIYNEQFF.

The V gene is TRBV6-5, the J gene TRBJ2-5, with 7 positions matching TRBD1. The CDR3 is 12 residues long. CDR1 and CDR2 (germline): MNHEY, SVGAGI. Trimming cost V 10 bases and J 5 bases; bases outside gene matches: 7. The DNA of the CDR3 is TGTGCCACCAACAGGGGCGGGGAGACCCAGTACTTC. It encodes CATNRGGETQYF.

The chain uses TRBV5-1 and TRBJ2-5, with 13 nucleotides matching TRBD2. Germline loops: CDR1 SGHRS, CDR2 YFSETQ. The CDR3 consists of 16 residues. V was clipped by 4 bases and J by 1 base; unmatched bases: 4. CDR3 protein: CASSRTSGGRQETQYF. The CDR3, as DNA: TGCGCCAGCAGCCGGACTAGCGGGGGCCGCCAAGAGACCCAGTACTTC.

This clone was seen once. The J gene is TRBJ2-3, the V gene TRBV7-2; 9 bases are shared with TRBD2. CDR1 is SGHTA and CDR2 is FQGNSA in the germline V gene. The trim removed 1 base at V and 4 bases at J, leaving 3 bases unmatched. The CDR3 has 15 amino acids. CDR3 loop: CASSLVAGAADTQYF. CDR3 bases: TGTGCCAGCAGCTTAGTAGCGGGGGCTGCAGATACGCAGTATTTT.

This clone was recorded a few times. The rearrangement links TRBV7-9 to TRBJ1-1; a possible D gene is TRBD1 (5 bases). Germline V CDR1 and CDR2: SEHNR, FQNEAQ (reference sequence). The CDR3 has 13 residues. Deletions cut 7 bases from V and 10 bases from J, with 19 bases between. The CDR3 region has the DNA TGTGCCAGCACCCCCAGCGGGGATGGGGGAGCTTTCTTT. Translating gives CASTPSGDGGAFF.

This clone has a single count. DNA for the CDR3: TGTGCCTGGAGTCCTTTAAACACCGGGGAGCTGTTTTTT. As protein: CAWSPLNTGELFF. The chain carries TRBV30 and TRBJ2-2; D ambiguous. The V end lost 2 bases, the J end lost 2 bases, and 6 bases lay between the germline ends. The germline V gene has CDR1 GTSNPN and CDR2 SVGIG (reference sequence). The CDR3 consists of 13 residues.

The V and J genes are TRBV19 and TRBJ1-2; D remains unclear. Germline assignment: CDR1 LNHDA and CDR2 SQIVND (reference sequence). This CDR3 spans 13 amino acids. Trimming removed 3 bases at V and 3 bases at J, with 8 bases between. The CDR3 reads CASSMSGDYGYTF. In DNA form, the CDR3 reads TGTGCCAGTAGTATGAGCGGGGACTATGGCTACACCTTC.

The CDR3 DNA is TGTGCCTGGAGTCTAGACAGCCTGGGGGGCACTGAAGCTTTCTTT. Its translation: CAWSLDSLGGTEAFF. This sequence joins TRBV30 and TRBJ1-1, with D possibly being TRBD1 (5 bases). Trimming took off 2 bases at V and 4 bases at J, with 17 bases between the two ends. There are 15 residues in the CDR3. Looked up from germline, CDR1 is GTSNPN and CDR2 is SVGIG (reference sequence).

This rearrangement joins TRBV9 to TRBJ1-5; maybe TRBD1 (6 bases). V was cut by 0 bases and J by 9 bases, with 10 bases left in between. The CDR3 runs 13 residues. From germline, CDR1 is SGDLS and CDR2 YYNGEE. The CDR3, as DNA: TGTGCCAGCAGCGTAGACAGGGAAGGGCCCCAGCATTTT. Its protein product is CASSVDREGPQHF.

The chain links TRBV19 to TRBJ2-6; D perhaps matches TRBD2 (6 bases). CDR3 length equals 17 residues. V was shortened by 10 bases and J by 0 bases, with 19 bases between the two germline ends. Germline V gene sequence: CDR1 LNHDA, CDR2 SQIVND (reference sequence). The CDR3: CATTRGALVSGANVLTF. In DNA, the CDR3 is TGTGCCACCACCCGCGGGGCTTTGGTCTCTGGGGCCAACGTCCTGACTTTC.

Written as DNA, the CDR3 is TGTGCCAGCAGCATAACAGGGACCCTAGACAATGAGCAGTTCTTC. This sequence encodes CASSITGTLDNEQFF. This sequence joins TRBV11-3 and TRBJ2-1, with D possibly TRBD1 on 6 matching bases. The V and J ends lost 5 bases and 5 bases respectively, with 16 bases between them. This CDR3 is 15 amino acids long. Germline assignment: CDR1 SGHNT and CDR2 YENEEA.

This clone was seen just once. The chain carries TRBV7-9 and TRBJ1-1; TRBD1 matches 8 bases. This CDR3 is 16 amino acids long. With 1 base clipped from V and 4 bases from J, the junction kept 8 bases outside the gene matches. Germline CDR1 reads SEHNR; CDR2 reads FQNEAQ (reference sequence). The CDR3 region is CASSLGQGAPGTEAFF. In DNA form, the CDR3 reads TGTGCCAGCAGCTTAGGTCAGGGGGCGCCTGGCACTGAAGCTTTCTTT.

The chain's CDR3 is CATQPTGGIYEQYF. CDR3 DNA sequence: TGTGCCACCCAACCAACAGGGGGCATCTACGAGCAGTACTTC. The rearrangement joins TRBV19 to TRBJ2-5, with TRBD1 matching over 9 bases. The DNA end lines up better with TRBJ2-7; the J call may be wrong. The CDR3 has 14 residues. Germline CDR1 reads LNHDA; CDR2 reads SQIVND (reference sequence).

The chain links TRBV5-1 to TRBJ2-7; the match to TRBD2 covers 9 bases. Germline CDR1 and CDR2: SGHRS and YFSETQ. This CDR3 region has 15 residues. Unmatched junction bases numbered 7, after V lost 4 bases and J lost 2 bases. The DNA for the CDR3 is TGCGCCAGCAGCAAACCGGGACTAGCCACCTACGAGCAGTACTTC. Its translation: CASSKPGLATYEQYF.

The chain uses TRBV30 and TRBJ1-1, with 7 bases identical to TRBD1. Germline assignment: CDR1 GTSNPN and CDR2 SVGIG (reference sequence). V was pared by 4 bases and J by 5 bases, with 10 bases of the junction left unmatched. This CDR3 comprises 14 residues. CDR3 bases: TGTGCCTGGAAGACAGGGAGAGGAGGTACTGAAGCTTTCTTT. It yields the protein CAWKTGRGGTEAFF.

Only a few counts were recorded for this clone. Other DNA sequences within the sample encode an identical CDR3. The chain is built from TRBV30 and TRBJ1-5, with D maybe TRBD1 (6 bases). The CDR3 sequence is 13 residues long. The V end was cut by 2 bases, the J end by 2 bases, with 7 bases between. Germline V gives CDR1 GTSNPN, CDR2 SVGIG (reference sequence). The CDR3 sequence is CAWSKGGNQPQHF. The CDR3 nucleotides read TGTGCCTGGAGTAAGGGGGGCAATCAGCCCCAGCATTTT.

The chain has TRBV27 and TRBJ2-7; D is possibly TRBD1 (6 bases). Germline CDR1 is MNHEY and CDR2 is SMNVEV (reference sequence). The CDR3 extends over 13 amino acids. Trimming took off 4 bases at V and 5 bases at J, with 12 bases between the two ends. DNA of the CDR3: TGTGCCAGCAGTTACAGGGCCCTAGACGAGCAGTACTTC. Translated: CASSYRALDEQYF.

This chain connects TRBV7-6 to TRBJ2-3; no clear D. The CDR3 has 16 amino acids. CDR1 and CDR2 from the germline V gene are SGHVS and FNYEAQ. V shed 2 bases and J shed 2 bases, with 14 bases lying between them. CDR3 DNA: TGTGCCAGCAGCTTATATCTTCCCCAGATCACAGATACGCAGTATTTT. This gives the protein CASSLYLPQITDTQYF.

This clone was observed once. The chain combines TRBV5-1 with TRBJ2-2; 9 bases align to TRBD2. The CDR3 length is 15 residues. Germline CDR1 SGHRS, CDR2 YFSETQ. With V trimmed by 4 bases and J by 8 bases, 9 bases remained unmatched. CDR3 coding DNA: TGCGCCAGCAGCCTTCGACTAGCGGCCGAGGGGGAGCTGTTTTTT. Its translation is CASSLRLAAEGELFF.

In DNA form, the CDR3 reads TGTGCCAGCAGCTTTGATCCAGGGAATGGTGGAAACACCATATATTTT. Protein product: CASSFDPGNGGNTIYF. J is TRBJ1-3 and V is TRBV5-6; D might be TRBD1 (5 bases). CDR1 SGHDT and CDR2 YYEEEE come from the germline V gene. This CDR3 comprises 16 residues. The V end lost 2 bases, the J end lost 3 bases, and 15 bases lay between the germline ends.

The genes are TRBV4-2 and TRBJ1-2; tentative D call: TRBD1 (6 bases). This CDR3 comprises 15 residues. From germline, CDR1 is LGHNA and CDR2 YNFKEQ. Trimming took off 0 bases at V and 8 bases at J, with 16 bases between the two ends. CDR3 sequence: CASSQDPGRGSGYTF. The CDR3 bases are TGTGCCAGCAGCCAAGATCCGGGCAGGGGCTCCGGCTACACCTTC.

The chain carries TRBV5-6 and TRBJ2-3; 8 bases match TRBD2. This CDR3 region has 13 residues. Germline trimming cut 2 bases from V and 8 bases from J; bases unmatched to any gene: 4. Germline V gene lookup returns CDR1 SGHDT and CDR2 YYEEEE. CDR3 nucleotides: TGTGCCAGCAGCTTCGGGGGGGCGGCTACGCAGTATTTT. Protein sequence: CASSFGGAATQYF.

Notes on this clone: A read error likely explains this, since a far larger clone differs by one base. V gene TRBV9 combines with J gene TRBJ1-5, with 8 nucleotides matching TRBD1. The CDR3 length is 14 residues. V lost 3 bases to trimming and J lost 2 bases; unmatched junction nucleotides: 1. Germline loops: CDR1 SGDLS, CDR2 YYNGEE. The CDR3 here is CASSETGGNQPQHF. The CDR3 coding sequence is TGTGCCAGCAGCGAGACAGGGGGCAATCAGCCCCAGCATTTT.

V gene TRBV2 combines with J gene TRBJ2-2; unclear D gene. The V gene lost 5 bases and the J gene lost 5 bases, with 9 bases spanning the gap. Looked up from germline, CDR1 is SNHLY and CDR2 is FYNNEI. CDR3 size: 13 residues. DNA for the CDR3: TGTGCCAGCAGTTACGACACGACCGGGGAGCTGTTTTTT. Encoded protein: CASSYDTTGELFF.

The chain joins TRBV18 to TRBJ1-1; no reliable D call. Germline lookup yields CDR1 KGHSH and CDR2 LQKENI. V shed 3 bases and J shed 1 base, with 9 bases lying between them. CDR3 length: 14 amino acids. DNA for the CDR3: TGTGCCAGCTCACCGTCATCAGGGAACACTGAAGCTTTCTTT. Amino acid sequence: CASSPSSGNTEAFF.

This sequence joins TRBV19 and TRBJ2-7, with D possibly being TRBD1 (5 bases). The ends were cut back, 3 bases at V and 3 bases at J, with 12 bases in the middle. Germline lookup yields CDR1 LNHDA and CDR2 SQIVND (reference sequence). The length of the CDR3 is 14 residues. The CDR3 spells CASSIPGQIYEQYF. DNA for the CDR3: TGTGCCAGTAGTATCCCCGGACAAATCTACGAGCAGTACTTC.

The CDR3 nucleotides read TGTGCCTCGAGGGGACAGGGGGCGAGAAGCTATGGCTACACCTTC. Protein sequence: CASRGQGARSYGYTF. The chain links TRBV30 to TRBJ1-2; TRBD1 matches at 12 bases. The V and J ends lost 7 bases and 4 bases, in that order; junction bases with no gene match: 10. Per germline, CDR1 GTSNPN and CDR2 SVGIG (reference sequence). This CDR3 has 15 amino acids.

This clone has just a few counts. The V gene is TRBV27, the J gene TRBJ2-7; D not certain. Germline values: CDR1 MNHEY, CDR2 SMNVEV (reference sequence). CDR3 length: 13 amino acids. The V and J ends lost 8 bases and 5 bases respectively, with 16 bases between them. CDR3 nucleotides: TGTGCCAGCGGGCGAATGCCAGTCCACGAGCAGTACTTC. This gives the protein CASGRMPVHEQYF.